This T cell receptor beta chain was documented in a study of PD-L1 blockade in urothelial cancer. Regarding time point: peripheral blood 6 weeks after treatment start. Profiling relied on immunoSEQ multiplex PCR, and the TCRdb table lists in-frame clones only, not all of them. The sample gives tens of thousands of clones, around nine tenths of which show up once; about 10% is in the top ten. The starting material was PBMCs, obtained around atezolizumab (anti-PD-L1) treatment. The TCR originated in a man in his fifties or sixties with urothelial cancer.

As DNA, the CDR3 is TGCGCCAGCACGGGACTAGCGGGGGGACGTACAGGGGAGCTGTTTTTT. Protein sequence: CASTGLAGGRTGELFF. J is TRBJ2-2 and V is TRBV5-1; TRBD2 matches at 15 bases. Trimming took 6 bases from V and 8 from J; bases not matched to a gene: 8. Germline V CDR1 and CDR2: SGHRS, YFSETQ. CDR3 length equals 16 residues. Supplemented by reference TRBV5-1 and TRBJ2-2, the full variable domain reads KAGVTQTPRYLIKTRGQQVTLSCSPISGHRSVSWYQQTPGQGLQFLFEYFSETQRNKGNFPGRFSGRQFSNSRSEMNVSTLELGDSALYLCASTGLAGGRTGELFFGEGSRLTVL.